Each of the 29 T cell receptor beta chains below was sequenced from the same sample in a study of spatial heterogeneity in lung cancer. Time point given: sample taken at primary tumor resection. TCRdb fed the 5' RACE reads into MiXCR, producing one record per CDR3 protein. The data contain 4,000 or so distinct CDR3 sequences, 6.1% of them singletons. Points from the study as a whole: Counts of expanded alpha and beta TCRs within tumors tracked the tumor nonsynonymous mutation count.

These TCRs' antigens remain unknown. Source: lung tumor tissue, taken at surgery. The origin of the receptors is a male donor with early-stage non-small cell lung cancer.

Note on this clonotype: This sequence may be a read error, since a much larger clone differs from it by one base. J is TRBJ2-4 and V is TRBV7-9; possibly TRBD2 for D (5 bases). Trimming removed 8 bases from V and 5 bases from J, with 10 bases in between. Looked up from germline, CDR1 is SEHNR and CDR2 is FQNEAQ (reference sequence). The CDR3 contains 12 residues. In DNA, the CDR3 is TGTGCCAGCGAAGGGCGGGAAAACATTCAGTACTTC. Protein: CASEGRENIQYF.

This chain uses TRBV30 with TRBJ2-7; D is ambiguous. Germline assignment: CDR1 GTSNPN and CDR2 SVGIG (reference sequence). V gave up 1 base and J gave up 9 bases, with 19 bases separating them. The CDR3 has 14 amino acids. This CDR3 reads CAWSGPAPLIRQYF. The CDR3 DNA is TGTGCCTGGAGTGGACCAGCTCCCTTAATTAGGCAGTACTTC.

This clonotype has a count of ten or more. J is TRBJ2-6 and V is TRBV5-1; D gene ambiguous. CDR3 size: 15 residues. Germline loops: CDR1 SGHRS, CDR2 YFSETQ. Trimming took 0 bases from V and 0 from J, leaving 4 bases between them. The CDR3 reads CASSLANSGANVLTF. The CDR3 nucleotides are TGCGCCAGCAGCTTGGCCAACTCTGGGGCCAACGTCCTGACTTTC.

Ten or more counts support this clonotype. The rearrangement links TRBV28 to TRBJ1-2; TRBD1 aligns across 9 bases. The CDR3 has 16 residues. The ends lost 10 bases at V and 2 bases at J; junction bases unmatched: 14. Germline V gene data show CDR1 as MDHEN and CDR2 as SYDVKM. The CDR3, as DNA: TGTGCCACCTTCGCACCCGGGACAGGGAAGAACTATGGCTACACCTTC. Its protein is CATFAPGTGKNYGYTF.

This clonotype was seen repeatedly, ten times or more. This sequence joins TRBV4-2 and TRBJ1-2; 7 bases line up with TRBD1. J lost 6 bases, V lost 0 bases, and 10 bases had no gene match. From germline, CDR1 is LGHNA and CDR2 YNFKEQ. The CDR3 runs 16 residues. In DNA, the CDR3 is TGTGCCAGCAGCCAAGATTGGGACAGCCCCGCTCATGGCTACACCTTC. It translates to CASSQDWDSPAHGYTF.

This clonotype was recorded many times. The chain employs TRBV12-3 or TRBV12-4 and TRBJ1-5; 10 nucleotides agree with TRBD1. Germline trimming cut 5 bases from V and 1 base from J; bases unmatched to any gene: 11. The CDR3 is made up of 18 amino acids. The CDR3 reads CASSRTGGSGGSNQPQHF. CDR3 DNA: TGTGCCAGCAGTCGGACAGGGGGTTCGGGGGGGAGCAATCAGCCCCAGCATTTT.

Many counts were recorded for this clonotype. The gene calls are TRBV27 and TRBJ2-5; no clear D gene. The germline V gene encodes CDR1 MNHEY and CDR2 SMNVEV (reference sequence). This CDR3 has 13 amino acids. V lost 7 bases, J lost 4 bases, and 13 bases lay in between. DNA for the CDR3: TGTGCCAGCACTTCCCTCGGTGGAGAGACCCAGTACTTC. This translates into CASTSLGGETQYF.

This clonotype has ten or more counts. The rearrangement links TRBV28 to TRBJ2-1; 10 bases fit TRBD2. The CDR3 contains 15 residues. V lost 5 bases to trimming and J lost 8 bases; unmatched junction nucleotides: 9. The germline V gene has CDR1 MDHEN and CDR2 SYDVKM. This CDR3 reads CASSLSSGRSDEQFF. CDR3 nucleotide sequence: TGTGCCAGCAGTCTATCTAGCGGGAGAAGCGATGAGCAGTTCTTC.

This clonotype is deemed medium-sized (0.01 to 0.1%). This chain connects TRBV15 to TRBJ2-5; perhaps D is TRBD1 or TRBD2 (5 bases each). The CDR3 consists of 14 residues. Germline assignment: CDR1 LNHNV and CDR2 YYDKDF (reference sequence). V lost 4 bases and J 8 bases, leaving 17 bases between the germline ends. The CDR3, as DNA: TGTGCCACCAGCAATCGGGGACCCACCGCAACCCAGTACTTC. Its protein product is CATSNRGPTATQYF.

This clonotype was observed many times. V and J are TRBV7-3 and TRBJ2-7, with a possible D match to TRBD1 (6 bases). The V gene lost 2 bases and the J gene lost 3 bases, with 11 bases spanning the gap. This CDR3 has 14 residues. Germline lookup yields CDR1 SGHTA and CDR2 FQGTGA. The DNA of the CDR3 is TGTGCCAGCAGCTTACGCTCAGGGGACTACGAGCAGTACTTC. It encodes CASSLRSGDYEQYF.

Many counts were recorded for this clonotype. The chain uses TRBV5-1 and TRBJ2-3; the D gene is possibly TRBD2 (5 bases). CDR3 length: 16 amino acids. Trimming left V 2 bases short and J 0 bases short, with 13 bases between. Germline V gene sequence: CDR1 SGHRS, CDR2 YFSETQ. The CDR3 reads CASSFGIALSTDTQYF. The CDR3 region has the DNA TGCGCCAGCAGCTTCGGGATAGCGCTCAGCACAGATACGCAGTATTTT.

This clonotype was seen more than once but under ten times. The chain recombines TRBV30 with TRBJ2-1; no definite D call. Germline loops: CDR1 GTSNPN, CDR2 SVGIG (reference sequence). The CDR3 loop spans 13 amino acids. The V and J ends lost 2 bases and 2 bases respectively, with 7 bases between them. The CDR3, as DNA: TGTGCCTGGAGTCACAACGCCTACAATGAGCAGTTCTTC. Residues: CAWSHNAYNEQFF. Variable domain in full (rest from reference TRBV30 and TRBJ2-1): SQTIHQWPATLVQPVGSPLSLECTVEGTSNPNLYWYRQAAGRGLQLLFYSVGIGQISSEVPQNLSASRPQDRQFILSSKKLLLSDSGFYLCAWSHNAYNEQFFGPGTRLTVL.

Many counts were recorded for this clonotype. CDR3 amino acids: CASSRTGTAGRYEQYF. The CDR3 DNA is TGTGCCAGCAGCCGAACCGGGACAGCGGGACGGTACGAGCAGTACTTC. J is TRBJ2-7 and V is TRBV14; D tentatively reads TRBD1 or TRBD2 (7 bases each). In germline, CDR1 is SGHDN, CDR2 FVKESK. V lost 4 bases, J lost 4 bases, and 20 bases lay in between. The CDR3 is 16 residues long.

This clonotype was counted a few times. CDR3 loop: CASSTGPTDTQYF. For the CDR3, the DNA is TGTGCCAGCAGTACCGGTCCCACAGATACGCAGTATTTT. V usage is TRBV12-3 or TRBV12-4 and J usage is TRBJ2-3; D is uncertain. CDR3 size: 13 residues. V dropped 5 bases and J dropped 2 bases, with 8 bases sitting between them.

This clonotype was detected many times. The gene calls are TRBV28 and TRBJ1-4; no clear D gene. CDR3 length: 12 amino acids. Germline loops: CDR1 MDHEN, CDR2 SYDVKM. Trimming took 8 bases from V and 7 from J, leaving 11 bases between them. CDR3 loop: CASRPMGEKLFF. CDR3 DNA sequence: TGTGCCAGCCGGCCGATGGGTGAAAAACTGTTTTTT.

The sample holds many counts of this clonotype. The genes are TRBV5-8 and TRBJ1-4; 9 bases are a match to TRBD1. With 3 bases clipped from V and 5 bases from J, the junction kept 5 bases outside the gene matches. CDR1 is SGHTS, CDR2 YDEGEE, per germline. The CDR3 is 15 amino acids. In DNA, the CDR3 is TGTGCCAGCAGCTCGTTCGGGACAGGGAATGAAAAACTGTTTTTT. Translated, it gives CASSSFGTGNEKLFF. Full variable domain (missing parts from reference TRBV5-8 and TRBJ1-4): EAGVTQSPTHLIKTRGQQATLRCSPISGHTSVYWYQQALGLGLQFLLWYDEGEERNRGNFPPRFSGRQFPNYSSELNVNALELEDSALYLCASSSFGTGNEKLFFGSGTQLSVL.

This clonotype rates as medium-sized. The chain recombines TRBV12-3 or TRBV12-4 with TRBJ2-1; D gene uncertain. The CDR3 runs 13 residues. Trimming shortened V by 4 bases and J by 9 bases, and 13 bases separated the two germline ends. This CDR3 is CASSYSPAGEQFF. CDR3 nucleotides: TGTGCCAGCAGTTATTCCCCGGCAGGTGAGCAGTTCTTC.

This clonotype has at least ten counts. V and J are TRBV7-2 and TRBJ2-1; TRBD1 aligns across 7 bases. V gave up 6 bases and J gave up 4 bases; unmatched junction bases: 9. Germline CDR1 is SGHTA and CDR2 is FQGNSA. The CDR3 is 15 amino acids. CDR3 amino acids: CASSSRDRAYNEQFF. CDR3 sequence (DNA): TGTGCCAGCAGTTCCCGAGACAGGGCTTACAATGAGCAGTTCTTC.

This clonotype is termed medium-sized. The chain has TRBV23-1 and TRBJ2-1, with 7 bases aligning to TRBD1. TRBV23-1 is recorded as an ORF, its role being uncertain. This CDR3 contains 15 residues. Trimming at V came to 1 base and at J to 3 bases, leaving 3 bases not matched to a gene. In DNA, the CDR3 is TGCGCCAGCAGTCAATTGGACAGGTTCTACAATGAGCAGTTCTTC. As protein: CASSQLDRFYNEQFF.

This clonotype was recorded at least ten times. This sequence joins TRBV4-1 and TRBJ2-7, with 9 nucleotides matching TRBD2. V dropped 0 bases and J dropped 3; count of bases not matched to a gene: 9. Germline CDR1 and CDR2: MGHRA and YSYEKL. The CDR3 sequence is 17 residues long. The CDR3 DNA sequence: TGCGCCAGCAGCCAAGATCCGGGGCGGGAGGGCTTCTACGAGCAGTACTTC. Its translation is CASSQDPGREGFYEQYF.

This clonotype was observed many times. The chain links TRBV20-1 to TRBJ2-5; TRBD2 agrees at 10 bases. The CDR3 has 15 residues. The V gene's germline CDR1 is DFQATT and CDR2 SNEGSKA (reference sequence). V trimming: 5 bases; J trimming: 4 bases; junction bases outside the gene matches: 10. The CDR3 bases are TGCAGTGCTTCTGGACTAGCGGAGGGGTTAGAGACCCAGTACTTC. It codes for CSASGLAEGLETQYF.

This clonotype was found many times. The chain employs TRBV9 and TRBJ1-3; possibly TRBD1 for D (5 bases). The germline V gene encodes CDR1 SGDLS and CDR2 YYNGEE. The CDR3 is made up of 15 amino acids. V dropped 4 bases and J dropped 9 bases, with 20 bases sitting between them. Written as DNA, the CDR3 is TGTGCCAGCAGCCCGGGGGTAGCTGCTCGTACCACCATATATTTT. The encoded protein is CASSPGVAARTTIYF.

The V call is TRBV7-2, the J call TRBJ2-7; TRBD2 might be the D (5 bases). The germline CDR1 and CDR2 sequences are SGHTA and FQGNSA. The V gene lost 5 bases and the J gene lost 4 bases, with 9 bases spanning the gap. The CDR3 totals 12 residues. DNA of the CDR3: TGTGCCAGCAGCCGTGGGGAGTACGAGCAGTACTTC. Translation: CASSRGEYEQYF.

This clonotype is medium-sized. This chain links TRBV2 with TRBJ2-1; D remains unclear. CDR1 SNHLY and CDR2 FYNNEI come from the germline V gene. This CDR3 is 12 amino acids long. V was clipped by 8 bases and J by 6 bases, with 11 bases between them. The CDR3 DNA reads as TGTGCCAGCTCCCAGTTGTTCAATGAGCAGTTCTTC. This encodes CASSQLFNEQFF. Full variable domain (outside the CDR3, taken from reference TRBV2 and TRBJ2-1): EPEVTQTPSHQVTQMGQEVILRCVPISNHLYFYWYRQILGQKVEFLVSFYNNEISEKSEIFDDQFSVERPDGSNFTLKIRSTKLEDSAMYFCASSQLFNEQFFGPGTRLTVL.

This clonotype is large (0.1 to 1%) within its sample. V is TRBV11-2 and J is TRBJ2-7, with 7 bases aligning to TRBD1. Germline loops: CDR1 SGHAT, CDR2 FQNNGV. V gave up 2 bases and J gave up 2 bases; unmatched junction bases: 3. The CDR3 runs to 14 residues. The CDR3 here is CASSLLTGAYEQYF. The CDR3, as DNA: TGTGCCAGCAGCTTACTTACAGGGGCCTACGAGCAGTACTTC.

Many counts were recorded for this clonotype. This chain links TRBV30 with TRBJ1-1, with 7 bases aligning to TRBD1. The V segment lost 1 base and the J segment 5 bases; nucleotides outside the gene matches: 7. The CDR3 sequence is 14 residues long. Germline assignment: CDR1 GTSNPN and CDR2 SVGIG (reference sequence). CDR3 amino acids: CAWSGDSGRTEAFF. CDR3 bases: TGTGCCTGGAGTGGGGACAGTGGGCGTACTGAAGCTTTCTTT.

This clonotype was detected many times. The rearrangement joins TRBV20-1 to TRBJ2-2; maybe TRBD1 (5 bases). CDR3 size: 15 residues. Trimming left V 3 bases short and J 0 bases short, with 11 bases between. CDR1 and CDR2 from the germline V gene are DFQATT and SNEGSKA (reference sequence). CDR3 nucleotide sequence: TGCAGTGCTAGTCAGGGTGGCTCGAACACCGGGGAGCTGTTTTTT. It is translated as CSASQGGSNTGELFF.

Ten or more counts support this clonotype. The gene calls are TRBV7-2 and TRBJ2-3; 9 bases are shared with TRBD2. Looked up from germline, CDR1 is SGHTA and CDR2 is FQGNSA. The junction had 12 bases not matched to a gene; V was cut back by 6 bases and J by 8 bases. The CDR3 sequence is 15 residues long. The CDR3, as DNA: TGTGCCAGCAGTTCATACTCTAGCGGGGATGGTACGCAGTATTTT. Translating gives CASSSYSSGDGTQYF.

This clonotype occurred many times. This sequence joins TRBV27 and TRBJ1-6; 7 bases agree with TRBD1. Trimming took 3 bases from V and 10 from J; bases not matched to a gene: 6. The CDR3 runs 14 residues. The V gene's germline CDR1 is MNHEY and CDR2 SMNVEV (reference sequence). Here the CDR3 reads CASSFTGDGSPLHF. DNA for the CDR3: TGTGCCAGCAGTTTTACAGGGGATGGCTCACCCCTCCACTTT.